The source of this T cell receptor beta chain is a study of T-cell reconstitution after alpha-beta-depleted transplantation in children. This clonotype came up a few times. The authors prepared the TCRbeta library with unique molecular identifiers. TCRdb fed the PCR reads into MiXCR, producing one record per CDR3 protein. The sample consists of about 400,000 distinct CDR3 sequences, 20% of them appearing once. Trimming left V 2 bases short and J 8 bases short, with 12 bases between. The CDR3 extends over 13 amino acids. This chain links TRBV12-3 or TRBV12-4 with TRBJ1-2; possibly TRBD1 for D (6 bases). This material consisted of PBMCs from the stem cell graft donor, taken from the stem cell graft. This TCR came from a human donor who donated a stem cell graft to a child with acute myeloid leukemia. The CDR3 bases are TGTGCCAGCAGTTTACTCGGGGGGCTCGGCTACACCTTC. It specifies CASSLLGGLGYTF.